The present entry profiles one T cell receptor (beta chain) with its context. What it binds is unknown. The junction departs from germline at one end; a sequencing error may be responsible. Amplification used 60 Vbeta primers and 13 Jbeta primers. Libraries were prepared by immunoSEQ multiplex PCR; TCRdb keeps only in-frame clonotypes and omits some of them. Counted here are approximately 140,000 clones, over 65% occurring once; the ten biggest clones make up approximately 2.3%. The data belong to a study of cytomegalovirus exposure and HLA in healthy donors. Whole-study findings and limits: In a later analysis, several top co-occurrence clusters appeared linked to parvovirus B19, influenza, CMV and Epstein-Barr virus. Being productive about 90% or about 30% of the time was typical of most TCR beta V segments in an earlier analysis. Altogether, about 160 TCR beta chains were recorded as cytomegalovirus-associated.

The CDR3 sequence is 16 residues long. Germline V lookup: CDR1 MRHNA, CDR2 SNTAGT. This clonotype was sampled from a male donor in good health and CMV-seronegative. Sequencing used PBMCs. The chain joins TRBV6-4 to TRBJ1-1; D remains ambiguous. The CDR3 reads CASSDSPLGSYTDAFF. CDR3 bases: TGTGCCAGCAGTGACTCCCCTCTAGGGAGCTACACTGATGCTTTCTTT.